Each of the 30 T cell receptor beta chains below was sequenced from the same sample in a study of response to subunit inactivated influenza vaccine. From the RT-PCR reads, TCRdb called clonotypes with MiXCR, one entry per CDR3 protein. The data show approximately 530,000 distinct CDR3 sequences, 6% to 9% seen once. Specimen: PBMCs from blood, collected roughly 24 months after vaccination. The receptors were gathered from a man aged 45 to 70 who received an inactivated influenza vaccine.

The chain links TRBV6-4 to TRBJ2-7, with D perhaps matching TRBD1 (6 bases). Trimming took 0 bases from V and 5 from J, leaving 14 bases between them. The germline gives CDR1 MRHNA, CDR2 SNTAGT. CDR3 length equals 15 residues. CDR3 bases: TGTGCCAGCAGTGACTCCGGCAGGGGTTTACACGAGCAGTACTTC. Residues: CASSDSGRGLHEQYF.

There are a few counts of this clonotype. The chain carries TRBV19 and TRBJ2-1, with D possibly being TRBD2 (7 bases). This CDR3 is 16 amino acids long. Trimming left V 6 bases short and J 2 bases short, with 17 bases between. Germline assignment: CDR1 LNHDA and CDR2 SQIVND (reference sequence). The CDR3 DNA sequence: TGTGCCAGTAGCTCCCCGGGGGGCGGGGCCTACAATGAGCAGTTCTTC. Translation gives CASSSPGGGAYNEQFF. Full variable domain (missing parts from reference TRBV19 and TRBJ2-1): DGGITQSPKYLFRKEGQNVTLSCEQNLNHDAMYWYRQDPGQGLRLIYYSQIVNDFQKGDIAEGYSVSREKKESFPLTVTSAQKNPTAFYLCASSSPGGGAYNEQFFGPGTRLTVL.

The chain links TRBV29-1 to TRBJ1-2; 10 nucleotides match TRBD1. V dropped 5 bases and J dropped 7; count of bases not matched to a gene: 7. Germline values: CDR1 SQVTM, CDR2 ANQGSEA. This CDR3 contains 13 residues. CDR3 DNA: TGCAGCGTTACACAAGGACAGGGGGTTGGCTACACCTTC. Encoded protein: CSVTQGQGVGYTF.

The chain uses TRBV20-1 and TRBJ2-7; the D call may be TRBD1 or TRBD2 (5 bases each). From germline, CDR1 is DFQATT and CDR2 SNEGSKA (reference sequence). The CDR3 covers 13 residues. The germline V and J ends were trimmed by 4 bases and 4 bases, with 14 bases remaining between them. The CDR3 region is CSATPGTKYEQYF. For the CDR3, the DNA is TGCAGTGCTACCCCCGGGACCAAATACGAGCAGTACTTC.

This clonotype came up a few times. This rearrangement joins TRBV7-2 to TRBJ2-3; D is undetermined. Germline CDR1 reads SGHTA; CDR2 reads FQGNSA. V was trimmed by 2 bases and J by 0 bases, leaving 12 bases between them. This CDR3 comprises 16 residues. This chain's CDR3 is CASSLMSWTSTDTQYF. CDR3 sequence (DNA): TGTGCCAGCAGCTTAATGTCGTGGACGAGCACAGATACGCAGTATTTT.

This clonotype has just a few counts. The CDR3 nucleotides are TGTGCCAGTAGTTTCCACAGGGGGCCGCGGAACACTGAAGCTTTCTTT. As protein: CASSFHRGPRNTEAFF. V is TRBV19 and J is TRBJ1-1, with 9 nucleotides matching TRBD1. Germline values: CDR1 LNHDA, CDR2 SQIVND (reference sequence). V trimming: 5 bases; J trimming: 1 base; junction bases outside the gene matches: 8. The CDR3 extends over 16 amino acids.

This clonotype was recorded at least ten times. CDR3 loop: CATSDSSGQYF. In DNA, the CDR3 is TGTGCCACCAGTGATTCTAGTGGGCAGTACTTC. J is TRBJ2-7 and V is TRBV24-1; no clear D gene. The CDR3 spans 11 residues. The V end was cut by 2 bases, the J end by 9 bases, with 7 bases between. Per germline, CDR1 KGHDR and CDR2 SFDVKD.

This clonotype occurred a few times. The V and J genes are TRBV2 and TRBJ2-7; possibly TRBD1 or TRBD2 for D (5 bases each). This CDR3 contains 15 residues. V lost 7 bases and J 0 bases, leaving 16 bases between the germline ends. CDR1 and CDR2 from the germline V gene are SNHLY and FYNNEI. CDR3 in amino acids: CASNVWGRISYEQYF. For the CDR3, the DNA is TGTGCCAGCAATGTGTGGGGACGAATCTCCTACGAGCAGTACTTC.

This clonotype appeared many times. The V and J genes are TRBV6-1 and TRBJ1-1; no clear D gene. This CDR3 has 11 amino acids. Germline values: CDR1 MNHNS, CDR2 SASEGT. V lost 2 bases to trimming and J lost 5 bases, with 3 bases between them. The CDR3 protein is CASSERTEAFF. The CDR3 region has the DNA TGTGCCAGCAGTGAAAGGACTGAAGCTTTCTTT.

The chain carries TRBV6-1 and TRBJ2-1, with 8 bases identical to TRBD1. Germline CDR1 is MNHNS and CDR2 is SASEGT. With V trimmed by 5 bases and J by 7 bases, 10 bases remained unmatched. This CDR3 contains 15 residues. This CDR3 reads CASSRYSDRANEQFF. DNA of the CDR3: TGTGCCAGCAGTCGTTACTCGGACAGGGCGAATGAGCAGTTCTTC.

This clonotype was seen only a few times. V usage is TRBV4-3 and J usage is TRBJ1-1; TRBD1 agrees at 7 bases. The CDR3 contains 16 residues. V lost 0 bases and J lost 5; bases outside the gene matches: 9. The germline V gene encodes CDR1 LGHNA and CDR2 YSLEER. The CDR3 is CASSQEASRTGTEAFF. The DNA of the CDR3 is TGCGCCAGCAGCCAAGAGGCGTCAAGGACAGGAACTGAAGCTTTCTTT.

The V and J genes are TRBV30 and TRBJ2-3, with 7 bases lining up with TRBD2. The junction had 6 bases not matched to a gene; V was cut back by 3 bases and J by 3 bases. CDR3 length: 14 amino acids. CDR1 GTSNPN and CDR2 SVGIG come from the germline V gene (reference sequence). The CDR3 DNA follows: TGTGCCTGGAGAACGGGAGGTTCAACAGATACGCAGTATTTT. Translation gives CAWRTGGSTDTQYF.

This rearrangement joins TRBV12-3 or TRBV12-4 to TRBJ1-1; D ambiguous. Trimming shortened V by 1 base and J by 7 bases, and 13 bases separated the two germline ends. The CDR3 spans 14 residues. CDR3 in amino acids: CASSLDTVVIEAFF. The CDR3 DNA reads as TGTGCCAGCAGTTTAGATACGGTAGTAATTGAAGCTTTCTTT.

There are many counts of this clonotype. The genes are TRBV6-1 and TRBJ2-7; TRBD1 might be the D (6 bases). CDR3 length equals 14 residues. From germline, CDR1 is MNHNS and CDR2 SASEGT. V was clipped by 8 bases and J by 2 bases, with 16 bases between them. CDR3 protein: CASSTPGAPYEQYF. In DNA form, the CDR3 reads TGTGCCAGCTCAACCCCAGGGGCCCCCTACGAGCAGTACTTC.

The CDR3 sequence: CASSRQAPNQPQHF. In DNA, the CDR3 is TGTGCCAGCAGTAGACAGGCCCCCAATCAGCCCCAGCATTTT. The rearrangement links TRBV12-3 or TRBV12-4 to TRBJ1-5; perhaps TRBD1 as D (6 bases). The V and J ends lost 5 bases and 3 bases respectively, with 11 bases between them. This CDR3 has 14 residues.

The chain carries TRBV7-2 and TRBJ2-1; 10 nucleotides agree with TRBD2. Trimming cost V 5 bases and J 5 bases; bases outside gene matches: 3. The CDR3 extends over 14 amino acids. Germline V gene data show CDR1 as SGHTA and CDR2 as FQGNSA. The CDR3 DNA reads as TGTGCCAGCAGCGCGACTAGCGGGCACAATGAGCAGTTCTTC. Protein: CASSATSGHNEQFF.

The chain combines TRBV24-1 with TRBJ2-1; 8 bases fit TRBD1. Per germline, CDR1 KGHDR and CDR2 SFDVKD. The CDR3 runs to 15 residues. Germline trimming cut 9 bases from V and 5 bases from J; bases unmatched to any gene: 11. CDR3 loop: CATGASGQVNNEQFF. The CDR3 DNA sequence: TGTGCCACCGGTGCCTCGGGACAGGTAAACAATGAGCAGTTCTTC.

This clonotype was seen only a few times. V is TRBV7-6 and J is TRBJ2-1; D not certain. Germline values: CDR1 SGHVS, CDR2 FNYEAQ. There are 11 residues in the CDR3. V dropped 2 bases and J dropped 9 bases, with 5 bases sitting between them. The CDR3 here is CASSLKAEQFF. The CDR3 coding sequence is TGTGCCAGCAGCTTAAAGGCTGAGCAGTTCTTC.

The rearrangement uses TRBV10-3 and TRBJ2-7, with 7 bases lining up with TRBD2. Trimming cost V 6 bases and J 3 bases; bases outside gene matches: 11. The CDR3 has 15 residues. Germline loops: CDR1 ENHRY, CDR2 SYGVKD. The CDR3 sequence is CAISASGGDNYEQYF. The CDR3 DNA reads as TGTGCCATCAGCGCTAGCGGAGGCGACAACTACGAGCAGTACTTC.

This chain joins TRBV20-1 and TRBJ2-1; 10 nucleotides align to TRBD1. Germline V lookup: CDR1 DFQATT, CDR2 SNEGSKA (reference sequence). The junction had 12 bases not matched to a gene; V was cut back by 6 bases and J by 7 bases. The CDR3 sequence is 15 residues long. Here the CDR3 DNA reads TGCAGTGCAAATTCCGGGACAGGGGTGGGTAATGAGCAGTTCTTC. Translating gives CSANSGTGVGNEQFF.

This clonotype was seen a handful of times. The genes are TRBV5-1 and TRBJ2-4; D possibly matches TRBD1 or TRBD2 (5 bases each). From germline, CDR1 is SGHRS and CDR2 YFSETQ. The length of the CDR3 is 15 residues. The V and J ends lost 3 bases and 7 bases respectively, with 17 bases between them. DNA for the CDR3: TGCGCCAGCAGCTCCAAAGGGGAATGGGGGAACATTCAGTACTTC. Residues: CASSSKGEWGNIQYF.

The sample holds many counts of this clonotype. This chain uses TRBV7-9 with TRBJ2-2; TRBD1 might be the D (6 bases). The CDR3 consists of 13 residues. Germline V gene sequence: CDR1 SEHNR, CDR2 FQNEAQ (reference sequence). Trimming cost V 5 bases and J 6 bases, with 10 bases left between them. CDR3 bases: TGTGCCAGCAGCGGGGGCGCCTCCGGGGAGCTGTTTTTT. Translated: CASSGGASGELFF. Together with reference TRBV7-9 and TRBJ2-2, the CDR3 gives the full variable domain: DTGVSQNPRHKITKRGQNVTFRCDPISEHNRLYWYRQTLGQGPEFLTYFQNEAQLEKSRLLSDRFSAERPKGSFSTLEIQRTEQGDSAMYLCASSGGASGELFFGEGSRLTVL.

This clonotype was seen a handful of times. This sequence joins TRBV20-1 and TRBJ2-1, with 8 bases lining up with TRBD2. With 5 bases clipped from V and 0 bases from J, the junction kept 6 bases outside the gene matches. The CDR3 length is 15 residues. Germline V gene data show CDR1 as DFQATT and CDR2 as SNEGSKA (reference sequence). The CDR3, as DNA: TGCAGTGCTGGGACTAGTCTAACCTCCTACAATGAGCAGTTCTTC. It is translated as CSAGTSLTSYNEQFF.

Many counts were recorded for this clonotype. V is TRBV29-1 and J is TRBJ2-1; 14 bases match TRBD2. Germline loops: CDR1 SQVTM, CDR2 ANQGSEA. CDR3 length: 18 amino acids. Unmatched junction bases numbered 12, after V lost 4 bases and J lost 4 bases. The CDR3 DNA follows: TGCAGCGTTGCTAAGAACCCGGGACTAGCGGGAGCTTACAATGAGCAGTTCTTC. Protein: CSVAKNPGLAGAYNEQFF.

V usage is TRBV5-5 and J usage is TRBJ2-1, with 8 bases identical to TRBD1. The CDR3 sequence is 15 residues long. The germline gives CDR1 SGHKS, CDR2 YYEKEE (reference sequence). The ends lost 5 bases at V and 2 bases at J; junction bases unmatched: 6. CDR3 nucleotides: TGTGCCAGCAGGAAATCACAGGGGGCCTACAATGAGCAGTTCTTC. It codes for CASRKSQGAYNEQFF.

The gene calls are TRBV20-1 and TRBJ2-3, with D perhaps TRBD2 (6 bases). The CDR3 spans 13 residues. V was trimmed by 2 bases and J by 3 bases, leaving 9 bases between them. Germline CDR1 reads DFQATT; CDR2 reads SNEGSKA (reference sequence). CDR3 amino acids: CSARSAGTDTQYF. Written as DNA, the CDR3 is TGCAGTGCTAGATCCGCGGGGACAGATACGCAGTATTTT.

This clonotype was counted many times. The rearrangement uses TRBV10-3 and TRBJ2-7; D is possibly TRBD2 (6 bases). This CDR3 comprises 12 residues. Germline-derived CDR1 and CDR2 are ENHRY and SYGVKD. The V end lost 6 bases, the J end lost 7 bases, and 13 bases lay between the germline ends. CDR3 in amino acids: CAISLATGEQYF. CDR3 sequence (DNA): TGTGCCATCAGCCTAGCGACGGGGGAGCAGTACTTC.

This clonotype has only a few counts. This chain joins TRBV4-2 and TRBJ2-1, with TRBD2 matching 14 bases. Trimming removed 3 bases from V and 0 bases from J; junction bases left unmatched: 10. Germline V lookup: CDR1 LGHNA, CDR2 YNFKEQ. This CDR3 contains 20 residues. The CDR3 sequence: CASSQPRLAGGGSSYNEQFF. The DNA for the CDR3 is TGTGCCAGCAGCCAGCCTAGACTAGCGGGGGGGGGAAGCTCCTACAATGAGCAGTTCTTC.

The rearrangement joins TRBV5-1 to TRBJ2-1, with TRBD2 as a possible D gene (6 bases). Germline CDR1 SGHRS, CDR2 YFSETQ. The germline V and J ends were trimmed by 6 bases and 6 bases, with 13 bases remaining between them. CDR3 length: 13 residues. The CDR3 DNA reads as TGCGCCAGCACCGGGACTTACACCAATGAGCAGTTCTTC. Translating gives CASTGTYTNEQFF.

A few counts support this clonotype. The chain carries TRBV20-1 and TRBJ2-3, with D uncertain. V lost 3 bases to trimming and J lost 1 base, with 11 bases between them. The CDR3 is 14 residues long. Per the germline V gene, CDR1 is DFQATT and CDR2 is SNEGSKA (reference sequence). The CDR3 DNA sequence: TGCAGTGCTAGCCCGCGGAGAGGCACAGATACGCAGTATTTT. Translated, it gives CSASPRRGTDTQYF.